Listed below are T cell receptor beta chains from one sample, sequenced in a study of blood T cells in healthy people across ages. One entry per CDR3 protein results from TCRdb running MiXCR on the 5' RACE reads. The sample lists about a million distinct CDR3 sequences, approximately 49% seen once, with 13% in the top ten. The sequenced material came from blood. The source is a man younger than 45 in good health. Each CDR3 is given with its conserved first and last residue. The order of the fields is CDR3 length, V gene, J gene, clone size, D gene, CDR3 protein, CDR3 DNA. A D gene is named only where the DNA matches it firmly. Clone size appears in some rows only: once, few, many, or a class for an expanded clone.

len: 15; v_gene: TRBV27; j_gene: TRBJ1-1; abundance: NA; d_gene: NA; CDR3aa: CASSASGVRGTEAFF; CDR3nt: TGTGCCAGCAGTGCTAGCGGGGTAAGGGGCACTGAAGCTTTCTTT
len: 16; v_gene: TRBV5-1; j_gene: TRBJ2-3; abundance: NA; d_gene: NA; CDR3aa: CASKEASGSSTDTQYF; CDR3nt: TGCGCCAGCAAGGAGGCTAGTGGTTCTAGCACAGATACGCAGTATTTT
len: 13; v_gene: TRBV7-2; j_gene: TRBJ2-5; abundance: many; d_gene: NA; CDR3aa: CASSLAREETQYF; CDR3nt: TGTGCCAGCAGCTTAGCCAGGGAAGAGACCCAGTACTTC
len: 15; v_gene: TRBV9; j_gene: TRBJ2-7; abundance: NA; d_gene: NA; CDR3aa: CASSRGGWGQSEQYF; CDR3nt: TGTGCCAGCAGCAGAGGTGGTTGGGGGCAAAGCGAGCAGTACTTC
len: 16; v_gene: TRBV3-1; j_gene: TRBJ2-5; abundance: once; d_gene: TRBD2; CDR3aa: CASSPGLAALGETQYF; CDR3nt: TGTGCCAGCAGCCCGGGACTAGCGGCACTCGGGGAGACCCAGTACTTC
len: 16; v_gene: TRBV20-1; j_gene: TRBJ2-1; abundance: NA; d_gene: TRBD2; CDR3aa: CSAPPAGGTLYNEQFF; CDR3nt: TGCAGTGCTCCCCCTGCGGGGGGAACCCTCTACAATGAGCAGTTCTTC
len: 14; v_gene: TRBV28; j_gene: TRBJ2-3; abundance: few; d_gene: NA; CDR3aa: CASSRFSSADTQYF; CDR3nt: TGTGCCAGCAGCCGCTTTAGCAGCGCAGATACGCAGTATTTT
len: 13; v_gene: TRBV7-2; j_gene: TRBJ1-1; abundance: NA; d_gene: TRBD1; CDR3aa: CASSGTGATEAFF; CDR3nt: TGTGCCAGCAGTGGGACAGGTGCCACTGAAGCTTTCTTT
len: 15; v_gene: TRBV3-1; j_gene: TRBJ2-1; abundance: NA; d_gene: NA; CDR3aa: CASSETGQSYNEQFF; CDR3nt: TGTGCCAGCAGCGAAACAGGACAGAGCTACAATGAGCAGTTCTTC
len: 14; v_gene: TRBV6-1; j_gene: TRBJ2-3; abundance: NA; d_gene: NA; CDR3aa: CASSEDGETDTQYF; CDR3nt: TGTGCCAGCAGTGAGGATGGGGAAACAGATACGCAGTATTTT
len: 15; v_gene: TRBV28; j_gene: TRBJ2-7; abundance: NA; d_gene: TRBD1; CDR3aa: CASSPADRDSYEQYF; CDR3nt: TGTGCCAGCAGTCCAGCCGATCGGGACAGCTACGAGCAGTACTTC
len: 13; v_gene: TRBV12-3/TRBV12-4; j_gene: TRBJ2-7; abundance: few; d_gene: NA; CDR3aa: CASSNRGGYEQYF; CDR3nt: TGTGCCAGCAGTAACAGAGGGGGCTACGAGCAGTACTTC
len: 14; v_gene: TRBV10-3; j_gene: TRBJ2-5; abundance: few; d_gene: NA; CDR3aa: CAIMEPGGQETQYF; CDR3nt: TGTGCCATCATGGAGCCAGGGGGGCAAGAGACCCAGTACTTC
len: 16; v_gene: TRBV6-2/TRBV6-3; j_gene: TRBJ2-3; abundance: NA; d_gene: TRBD2; CDR3aa: CASSTTSGGPGDTQYF; CDR3nt: TGTGCCAGCAGTACAACTAGCGGGGGGCCAGGAGATACGCAGTATTTT
len: 14; v_gene: TRBV12-3/TRBV12-4; j_gene: TRBJ2-3; abundance: many; d_gene: NA; CDR3aa: CASKTIGGPDTQYF; CDR3nt: TGTGCCAGCAAAACCATCGGCGGGCCAGATACGCAGTATTTT
len: 15; v_gene: TRBV28; j_gene: TRBJ1-4; abundance: NA; d_gene: NA; CDR3aa: CASSSMRSTNEKLFF; CDR3nt: TGTGCCAGCAGTTCCATGAGGTCAACTAATGAAAAACTGTTTTTT